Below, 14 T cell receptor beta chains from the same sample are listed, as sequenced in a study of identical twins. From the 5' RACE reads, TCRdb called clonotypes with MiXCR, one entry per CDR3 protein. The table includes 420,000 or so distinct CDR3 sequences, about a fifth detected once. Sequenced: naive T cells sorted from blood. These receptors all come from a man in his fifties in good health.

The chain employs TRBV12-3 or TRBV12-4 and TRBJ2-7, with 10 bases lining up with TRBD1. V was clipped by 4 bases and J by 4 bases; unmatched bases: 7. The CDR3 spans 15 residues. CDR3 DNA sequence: TGTGCCAGCAGTTCCTCCGGACAGGGGGAATACGAGCAGTACTTC. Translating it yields CASSSSGQGEYEQYF.

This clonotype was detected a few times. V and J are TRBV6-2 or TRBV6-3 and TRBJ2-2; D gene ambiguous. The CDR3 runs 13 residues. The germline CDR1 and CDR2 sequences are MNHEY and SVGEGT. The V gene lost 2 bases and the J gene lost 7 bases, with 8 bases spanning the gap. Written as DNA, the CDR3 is TGTGCCAGCAGTTACGTGCGGTTCGGGGAGCTGTTTTTT. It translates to CASSYVRFGELFF.

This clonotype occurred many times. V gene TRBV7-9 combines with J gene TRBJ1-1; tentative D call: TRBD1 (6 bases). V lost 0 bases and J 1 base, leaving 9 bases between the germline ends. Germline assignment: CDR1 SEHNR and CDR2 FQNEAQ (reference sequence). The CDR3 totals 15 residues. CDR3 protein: CASSLAGAENTEAFF. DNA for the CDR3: TGTGCCAGCAGCTTAGCGGGGGCCGAGAACACTGAAGCTTTCTTT. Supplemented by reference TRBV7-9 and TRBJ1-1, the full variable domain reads DTGVSQNPRHKITKRGQNVTFRCDPISEHNRLYWYRQTLGQGPEFLTYFQNEAQLEKSRLLSDRFSAERPKGSFSTLEIQRTEQGDSAMYLCASSLAGAENTEAFFGQGTRLTVV.

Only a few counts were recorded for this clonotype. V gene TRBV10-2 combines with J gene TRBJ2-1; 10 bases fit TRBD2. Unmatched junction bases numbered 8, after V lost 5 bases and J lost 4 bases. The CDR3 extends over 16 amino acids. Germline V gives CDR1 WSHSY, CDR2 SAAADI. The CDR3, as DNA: TGCGCCAGCAGTACGACCGGGACTAGCGCGTACAATGAGCAGTTCTTC. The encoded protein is CASSTTGTSAYNEQFF.

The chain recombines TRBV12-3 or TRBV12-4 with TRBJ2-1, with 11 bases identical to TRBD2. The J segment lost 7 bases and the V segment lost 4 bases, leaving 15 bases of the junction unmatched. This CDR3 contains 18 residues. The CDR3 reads CASSYGTSGFRERNEQFF. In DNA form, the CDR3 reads TGTGCCAGCAGTTACGGGACTAGCGGATTCCGGGAAAGGAATGAGCAGTTCTTC.

The DNA for the CDR3 is TGCAGTGCTAGAATAGGGAACCAAGGCACCGGGGAGCTGTTTTTT. Translating it yields CSARIGNQGTGELFF. This chain links TRBV20-1 with TRBJ2-2; unclear D gene. The CDR3 is 15 amino acids. The V gene lost 2 bases and the J gene lost 4 bases, with 14 bases spanning the gap. Germline values: CDR1 DFQATT, CDR2 SNEGSKA (reference sequence).

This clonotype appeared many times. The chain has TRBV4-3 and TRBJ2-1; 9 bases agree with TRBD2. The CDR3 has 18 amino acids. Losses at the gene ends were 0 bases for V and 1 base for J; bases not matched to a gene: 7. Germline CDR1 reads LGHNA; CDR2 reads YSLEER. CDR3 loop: CASSQDLAGMGSYNEQFF. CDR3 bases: TGCGCCAGCAGCCAAGATCTAGCGGGGATGGGGTCCTACAATGAGCAGTTCTTC.

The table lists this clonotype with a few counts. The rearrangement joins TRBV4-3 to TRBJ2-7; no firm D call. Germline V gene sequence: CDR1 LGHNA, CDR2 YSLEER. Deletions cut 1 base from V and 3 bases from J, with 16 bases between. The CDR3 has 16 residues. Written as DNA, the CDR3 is TGCGCCAGCAGCCAAGGTGTCGGAACAGAATACTACGAGCAGTACTTC. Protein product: CASSQGVGTEYYEQYF.

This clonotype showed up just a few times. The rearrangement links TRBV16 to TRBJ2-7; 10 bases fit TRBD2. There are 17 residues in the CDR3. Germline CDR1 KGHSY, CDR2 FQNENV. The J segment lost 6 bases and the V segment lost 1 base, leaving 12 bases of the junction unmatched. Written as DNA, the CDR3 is TGTGCCAGCAGCCAATGGCTAGCGGGAGCCGGGGAATCCGAGCAGTACTTC. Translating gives CASSQWLAGAGESEQYF.

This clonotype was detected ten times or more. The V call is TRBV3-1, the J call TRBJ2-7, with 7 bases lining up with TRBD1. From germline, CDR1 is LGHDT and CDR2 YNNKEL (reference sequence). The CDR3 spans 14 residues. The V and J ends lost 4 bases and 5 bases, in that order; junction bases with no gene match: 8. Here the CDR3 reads CASSPRQGTDEQYF. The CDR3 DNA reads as TGTGCCAGCAGCCCCAGACAGGGTACCGACGAGCAGTACTTC.

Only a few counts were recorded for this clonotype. Here the CDR3 reads CASSYWDRGIGKNIQYF. The CDR3 nucleotides are TGTGCCAGCAGTTACTGGGACAGGGGTATAGGCAAAAACATTCAGTACTTC. The rearrangement uses TRBV6-2 or TRBV6-3 and TRBJ2-4; 10 bases match TRBD1. The V gene end was trimmed by 1 base and the J gene end by 3 bases; junction bases not matched to a gene: 6. This CDR3 is 17 amino acids long. Germline V gene sequence: CDR1 MNHEY, CDR2 SVGEGT.

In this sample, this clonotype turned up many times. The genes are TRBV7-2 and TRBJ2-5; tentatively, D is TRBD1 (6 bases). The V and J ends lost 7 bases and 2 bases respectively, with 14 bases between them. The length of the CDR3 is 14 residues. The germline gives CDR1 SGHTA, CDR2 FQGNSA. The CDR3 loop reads CASTSGRGQETQYF. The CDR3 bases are TGTGCCAGCACCTCCGGCAGGGGACAAGAGACCCAGTACTTC.

Here the CDR3 reads CSAEGDRGSYEQYF. The DNA for the CDR3 is TGCAGTGCTGAGGGGGACAGGGGGTCCTACGAGCAGTACTTC. This sequence joins TRBV20-1 and TRBJ2-7; 11 bases match TRBD1. Germline CDR1 is DFQATT and CDR2 is SNEGSKA (reference sequence). With 5 bases clipped from V and 1 base from J, the junction kept 4 bases outside the gene matches. CDR3 length: 14 residues.

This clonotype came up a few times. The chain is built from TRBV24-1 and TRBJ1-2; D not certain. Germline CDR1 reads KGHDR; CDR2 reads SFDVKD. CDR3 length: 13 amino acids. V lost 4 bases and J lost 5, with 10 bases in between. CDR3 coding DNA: TGTGCCACCAGTGACGGAAACGCGTATGGCTACACCTTC. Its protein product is CATSDGNAYGYTF.